The 26 T cell receptor beta chains in this list originate from one sample, sequenced in a study of T cell changes during pregnancy in multiple sclerosis. Profiled with immunoSEQ multiplex PCR; TCRdb holds only in-frame clones, not every one. The data hold under 70,000 clones, with roughly 91% observed a single time. Here the sequenced sample was CD4+ T cells from peripheral blood mononuclear cells, taken after pregnancy. These receptor sequences come from a female donor with multiple sclerosis, enrolled in a pregnancy study.

V gene TRBV6-4 combines with J gene TRBJ2-2, with 9 positions matching TRBD1. The germline V gene has CDR1 MRHNA and CDR2 SNTAGT. V was clipped by 5 bases and J by 6 bases; unmatched bases: 4. The CDR3 covers 14 residues. The CDR3 loop reads CASSRDREAGELFF. CDR3 coding DNA: TGTGCCAGCAGTCGGGACAGGGAAGCCGGGGAGCTGTTTTTT.

The J gene is TRBJ2-1, the V gene TRBV7-9; 11 positions match TRBD1. Germline V gives CDR1 SEHNR, CDR2 FQNEAQ (reference sequence). The CDR3 runs 17 residues. Losses at the gene ends were 5 bases for V and 0 bases for J; bases not matched to a gene: 6. In DNA, the CDR3 is TGTGCCAGCAGCATCGGGACAGGGGGAAGCTCCTACAATGAGCAGTTCTTC. Residues: CASSIGTGGSSYNEQFF.

This chain connects TRBV28 to TRBJ2-2, with 14 positions matching TRBD2. V shed 4 bases and J 6 bases; nucleotides not matched to a gene: 4. The CDR3 has 16 amino acids. Germline lookup yields CDR1 MDHEN and CDR2 SYDVKM. The CDR3 spells CASSWGLAGVAGELFF. The CDR3 coding sequence is TGTGCCAGCAGTTGGGGACTAGCGGGAGTGGCCGGGGAGCTGTTTTTT.

The V gene is TRBV9, the J gene TRBJ1-2, with 7 bases lining up with TRBD1. Trimming at V came to 0 bases and at J to 8 bases, leaving 7 bases not matched to a gene. The germline gives CDR1 SGDLS, CDR2 YYNGEE. The CDR3 runs 14 residues. The CDR3 nucleotides are TGTGCCAGCAGCGTAGACCCCCAGGGGGACGGCTACACCTTC. Translation gives CASSVDPQGDGYTF.

Only one count was recorded for this clone. The rearrangement links TRBV5-1 to TRBJ2-7; D is unresolved. This CDR3 contains 14 residues. Trimming stripped 0 bases from V and 7 bases from J, with 14 bases between. Germline assignment: CDR1 SGHRS and CDR2 YFSETQ. CDR3 in amino acids: CASSLVPRLYEQYF. The CDR3 nucleotides read TGCGCCAGCAGCTTGGTTCCACGCCTCTATGAGCAGTACTTC.

The CDR3 spells CSVLGQGYEQYF. CDR3 nucleotides: TGCAGCGTTTTGGGACAGGGTTACGAGCAGTACTTC. The chain employs TRBV29-1 and TRBJ2-7, with TRBD1 matching 9 bases. The ends lost 5 bases at V and 4 bases at J; junction bases unmatched: 3. Germline V gene data show CDR1 as SQVTM and CDR2 as ANQGSEA. The CDR3 loop spans 12 amino acids.

This clone was recorded once. The CDR3 sequence is CASSHGQFPNEKLFF. Written as DNA, the CDR3 is TGTGCCAGCAGCCACGGACAGTTTCCTAATGAAAAACTGTTTTTT. V is TRBV5-5 and J is TRBJ1-4, with D tentatively TRBD1 (6 bases). The germline V gene has CDR1 SGHKS and CDR2 YYEKEE (reference sequence). The CDR3 is made up of 15 amino acids. Trimming took 4 bases from V and 3 from J, leaving 13 bases between them.

This chain joins TRBV7-9 and TRBJ1-2; TRBD1 matches 8 bases. Per the germline V gene, CDR1 is SEHNR and CDR2 is FQNEAQ (reference sequence). The CDR3 spans 15 residues. V shed 1 base, J shed 4 bases, and the junction held 5 bases outside the gene matches. The CDR3 reads CASSLDEGTGYGYTF. CDR3 bases: TGTGCCAGCAGCTTAGATGAGGGGACAGGCTATGGCTACACCTTC.

This chain connects TRBV2 to TRBJ1-4; 10 nucleotides align to TRBD1. Per the germline V gene, CDR1 is SNHLY and CDR2 is FYNNEI. The V and J ends lost 5 bases and 2 bases, in that order; junction bases with no gene match: 5. The CDR3 is 16 residues long. The CDR3 spells CASSRDRGTTNEKLFF. CDR3 sequence (DNA): TGTGCCAGCAGTAGGGACAGGGGAACTACTAATGAAAAACTGTTTTTT.

This clone was seen only a few times. The gene calls are TRBV5-1 and TRBJ1-1; no clear D gene. CDR1 SGHRS and CDR2 YFSETQ come from the germline V gene. CDR3 length equals 13 residues. V was cut by 7 bases and J by 6 bases, with 16 bases left in between. The CDR3 is CASSIDPSAEAFF. The CDR3 DNA is TGCGCCAGCTCCATCGATCCCAGCGCTGAAGCTTTCTTT.

This clone has a single count. CDR3 in amino acids: CSVAGQYF. The CDR3 region has the DNA TGCAGCGTTGCGGGCCAGTACTTC. The rearrangement uses TRBV29-1 and TRBJ2-5, with D uncertain. CDR1 is SQVTM and CDR2 is ANQGSEA in the germline V gene. The CDR3 consists of 8 residues. V lost 4 bases, J lost 10 bases, and 4 bases lay in between.

This clone was recorded once. The gene calls are TRBV30 and TRBJ1-5; TRBD1 matches at 7 bases. Germline values: CDR1 GTSNPN, CDR2 SVGIG (reference sequence). After removal of 3 bases from V and 4 bases from J, the junction contained 3 bases not matched to a gene. CDR3 length: 13 residues. DNA of the CDR3: TGTGCCTGGAGGCAGGGGGTAAATCAGCCCCAGCATTTT. Translated, it gives CAWRQGVNQPQHF.

This rearrangement joins TRBV12-2 to TRBJ1-5; the table's D call, TRBD1, has no DNA check behind it. TRBV12-2 is marked as a pseudogene. The CDR3 consists of 15 residues. Here the CDR3 DNA reads TGTGCAAGTCGCTACAGGGTTCTGAGCAATCAGCCCCAGCATTTT. This gives the protein CASRYRVLSNQPQHF.

This chain joins TRBV4-2 and TRBJ2-7, with 10 bases lining up with TRBD2. Germline-derived CDR1 and CDR2 are LGHNA and YNFKEQ. The CDR3 has 16 amino acids. V lost 3 bases and J lost 2; bases outside the gene matches: 7. The CDR3 nucleotides read TGTGCCAGCAGCCAGTTAGCGGGAGGACCCGCCTACGAGCAGTACTTC. Translated, it gives CASSQLAGGPAYEQYF.

The genes are TRBV6-5 and TRBJ2-5, with 10 positions matching TRBD2. Germline V CDR1 and CDR2: MNHEY, SVGAGI. Losses at the gene ends were 0 bases for V and 4 bases for J; bases not matched to a gene: 5. The CDR3 has 16 residues. CDR3 in amino acids: CASSYSASGGLETQYF. CDR3 nucleotide sequence: TGTGCCAGCAGTTACTCGGCTAGCGGGGGTTTAGAGACCCAGTACTTC.

The chain employs TRBV5-1 and TRBJ1-4; D unresolved. This CDR3 contains 18 residues. Germline V lookup: CDR1 SGHRS, CDR2 YFSETQ. Deletions cut 6 bases from V and 3 bases from J, with 24 bases between. CDR3 in DNA: TGCGCCAGCAAAAATTTGGCAGGAGGAGGTTCAGCTAATGAAAAACTGTTTTTT. Amino acids: CASKNLAGGGSANEKLFF.

The chain recombines TRBV2 with TRBJ2-5; 7 bases map to TRBD1. The V gene end was trimmed by 5 bases and the J gene end by 5 bases; junction bases not matched to a gene: 5. The germline V gene encodes CDR1 SNHLY and CDR2 FYNNEI. The CDR3 runs to 13 residues. CDR3 DNA: TGTGCCAGCAGTCCACAGGGGTGGGAGACCCAGTACTTC. Protein sequence: CASSPQGWETQYF.

This clone was counted once. The genes are TRBV30 and TRBJ2-5; 13 nucleotides align to TRBD2. V was clipped by 1 base and J by 4 bases; unmatched bases: 6. This CDR3 contains 16 residues. CDR1 is GTSNPN, CDR2 SVGIG, per germline (reference sequence). CDR3 protein: CAWSGTSGRASETQYF. The CDR3 coding sequence is TGTGCCTGGAGTGGTACTAGCGGGAGGGCCTCAGAGACCCAGTACTTC.

V and J are TRBV10-3 and TRBJ2-5; D possibly corresponds to TRBD2 (5 bases). Germline V lookup: CDR1 ENHRY, CDR2 SYGVKD. Trimming pared 0 bases from V and 4 bases from J, leaving 9 bases between. The CDR3 is made up of 14 amino acids. CDR3 DNA: TGTGCCATCAGTGAGTCCGGAGGAGGAGAGACCCAGTACTTC. This gives the protein CAISESGGGETQYF.

The V call is TRBV5-1, the J call TRBJ2-5, with 7 bases matching TRBD2. Germline CDR1 SGHRS, CDR2 YFSETQ. CDR3 length equals 16 residues. V lost 0 bases to trimming and J lost 5 bases; unmatched junction nucleotides: 10. The CDR3 nucleotides are TGCGCCAGCAGCTTGGCTAGCGGAGCCAATGTGGAGACCCAGTACTTC. Its protein product is CASSLASGANVETQYF.

The genes are TRBV7-9 and TRBJ2-1, with D possibly matching TRBD1 (6 bases). The ends were cut back, 5 bases at V and 1 base at J, with 18 bases in the middle. This CDR3 spans 17 amino acids. Germline CDR1 and CDR2: SEHNR and FQNEAQ (reference sequence). The CDR3 DNA reads as TGTGCCAGCAGCCAAATACTACTTCAGGGGTCCTACAATGAGCAGTTCTTC. This encodes CASSQILLQGSYNEQFF. The entire variable domain, with the rest obtained from reference TRBV7-9 and TRBJ2-1, is as follows: DTGVSQNPRHKITKRGQNVTFRCDPISEHNRLYWYRQTLGQGPEFLTYFQNEAQLEKSRLLSDRFSAERPKGSFSTLEIQRTEQGDSAMYLCASSQILLQGSYNEQFFGPGTRLTVL.

This chain joins TRBV2 and TRBJ2-2, with D possibly being TRBD1 (6 bases). Deletions cut 8 bases from V and 1 base from J, with 11 bases between. The CDR3 length is 14 residues. The germline V gene has CDR1 SNHLY and CDR2 FYNNEI. The CDR3 is CASARTVNTGELFF. The CDR3 coding sequence is TGTGCCAGCGCGAGGACAGTGAACACCGGGGAGCTGTTTTTT. Using reference TRBV2 and TRBJ2-2 for the parts outside the CDR3, the full variable domain is EPEVTQTPSHQVTQMGQEVILRCVPISNHLYFYWYRQILGQKVEFLVSFYNNEISEKSEIFDDQFSVERPDGSNFTLKIRSTKLEDSAMYFCASARTVNTGELFFGEGSRLTVL.

The chain employs TRBV2 and TRBJ2-5; maybe TRBD1 (5 bases). Trimming removed 5 bases from V and 4 bases from J, with 14 bases in between. The CDR3 loop spans 14 amino acids. Looked up from germline, CDR1 is SNHLY and CDR2 is FYNNEI. The CDR3 nucleotides read TGTGCCAGCAGTCCCCAGGGAAGAGGAGAGACCCAGTACTTC. It translates to CASSPQGRGETQYF.

The chain is built from TRBV27 and TRBJ2-1, with D uncertain. The V gene lost 4 bases and the J gene lost 16 bases, with 14 bases spanning the gap. The CDR3 totals 11 residues. From germline, CDR1 is MNHEY and CDR2 SMNVEV (reference sequence). The CDR3 region has the DNA TGTGCCAGCAGTTCCCTCACTCTAACCTTCTTC. It encodes CASSSLTLTFF.

The chain couples TRBV9 to TRBJ2-1, with D tentatively TRBD2 (5 bases). Germline V gene data show CDR1 as SGDLS and CDR2 as YYNGEE. The CDR3 is 16 residues long. The V and J ends lost 4 bases and 0 bases respectively, with 14 bases between them. DNA of the CDR3: TGTGCCAGCAGCAGAACTAGAGTGAGCTCCTACAATGAGCAGTTCTTC. Translating it yields CASSRTRVSSYNEQFF.

The CDR3: CASSDSTGREAHNEQFF. In DNA form, the CDR3 reads TGTGCCAGCAGTGACTCTACCGGGAGGGAGGCCCACAATGAGCAGTTCTTC. The chain joins TRBV6-4 to TRBJ2-1; 8 bases fit TRBD2. In germline, CDR1 is MRHNA, CDR2 SNTAGT. V trimming: 0 bases; J trimming: 5 bases; junction bases outside the gene matches: 9. The CDR3 covers 17 residues.